This T cell receptor (beta chain) originates from a study of shared clonotypes between healthy human individuals. For unsorted PBMC, roughly 270 ng DNA per replicate equaled tens of thousands of T cell genomes. Clones were sequenced by immunoSEQ multiplex PCR, and TCRdb holds only the in-frame ones, with some missing. The sample has a few hundred thousand clones; roughly 80% are singletons. Caucasian adults residing in Nashville, Tennessee made up all the donors. Findings and caveats of the study: Sequencing depth was a factor that was expected to affect clonotype sharing among donors. Sampling covered blood only; tissue repertoires likely differ.

Germline V gene sequence: CDR1 SGHVS, CDR2 FNYEAQ. Trimming stripped 0 bases from V and 0 bases from J, with 12 bases between. The CDR3 covers 17 residues. Turning to this clone: Its target is unknown.

This receptor was obtained from a woman between 40 and 55 years old in good health. Some clones in this sample may be carry-over from other donors' samples. The genes are TRBV7-6 and TRBJ1-5; no reliable D call. The sequencing input was PBMCs. Here the CDR3 DNA reads TGTGCCAGCAGCTTAGCCGCGGGGAGTCCTAGCAATCAGCCCCAGCATTTT. Translation: CASSLAAGSPSNQPQHF.